What follows are 9 T cell receptor beta chains derived from one specimen sequenced in a study of T cells in Graves' hyperthyroidism and ophthalmopathy (dated by TCRdb to the late 2010s). The library was obtained by multiplex PCR. These reads were obtained on an Illumina HiSeq 2000. TCR beta CDR3 regions were amplified from RNA transcripts. The first round of RT-PCR for the TCR CDR3 was performed with the HTBI primer set and the Qiagen OneStep RT-PCR kit. Using fastp trimming at Q25 and MiXCR clonotype assembly, TCRdb reanalyzed the public sequencing data and kept in-frame beta chains. Rows with a matching CDR3 protein are joined into one entry that keeps the most common DNA and genes. Present in this sample are hundreds of thousands of distinct CDR3 sequences, approximately 18% of which were seen just once. The top ten constitute over 15% of the sample. Input material: blood. The receptors derive from a woman aged 50 to 65 with Graves' hyperthyroidism that later progressed to Graves' ophthalmopathy.

The chain employs TRBV14 and TRBJ1-2; TRBD1 agrees at 8 bases. The CDR3 loop spans 15 amino acids. Losses at the gene ends were 1 base for V and 2 bases for J; bases not matched to a gene: 3. The germline CDR1 and CDR2 sequences are SGHDN and FVKESK. The CDR3 DNA reads as TGTGCCAGCAGCCAAGGCAGGGGGCGAAACTATGGCTACACCTTC. Translation: CASSQGRGRNYGYTF.

A few counts support this clonotype. The genes are TRBV7-6 and TRBJ1-2; 8 nucleotides align to TRBD1. This CDR3 comprises 15 residues. CDR1 SGHVS and CDR2 FNYEAQ come from the germline V gene. With V trimmed by 3 bases and J by 5 bases, 8 bases remained unmatched. The CDR3 is CASSFTDRGPYGYTF. The CDR3 DNA follows: TGTGCCAGCAGCTTCACAGACAGGGGTCCTTATGGCTACACCTTC. The full variable domain, in which reference TRBV7-6 and TRBJ1-2 provide the parts outside the CDR3, is GAGVSQSPRYKVTKRGQDVALRCDPISGHVSLYWYRQALGQGPEFLTYFNYEAQQDKSGLPNDRFSAERPEGSISTLTIQRTEQRDSAMYRCASSFTDRGPYGYTFGSGTRLTVV.

This chain uses TRBV20-1 with TRBJ2-7, with a weak D call TRBD2 (6 bases). This CDR3 has 16 residues. Trimming took off 0 bases at V and 2 bases at J, with 17 bases between the two ends. Germline V gene lookup returns CDR1 DFQATT and CDR2 SNEGSKA (reference sequence). The DNA of the CDR3 is TGCAGTGCTAGAGATAGTGATGCGGGGAGCCCCTACGAGCAGTACTTC. It is translated as CSARDSDAGSPYEQYF.

This clonotype was seen more than once but under ten times. CDR3 DNA: TGTGCCAGCACCATACCTTGGGACCGAAGATCCAATGAGCAGTTCTTC. Its protein is CASTIPWDRRSNEQFF. J is TRBJ2-1 and V is TRBV6-1, with D perhaps TRBD1 or TRBD2 (5 bases each). Germline loops: CDR1 MNHNS, CDR2 SASEGT. The V gene lost 7 bases and the J gene lost 6 bases, with 22 bases spanning the gap. This CDR3 spans 16 amino acids.

The chain joins TRBV4-1 to TRBJ2-5; possible D gene TRBD1, 5 bases. Trimming removed 4 bases at V and 5 bases at J, with 14 bases between. This CDR3 is 14 amino acids long. Germline assignment: CDR1 MGHRA and CDR2 YSYEKL. CDR3 sequence: CASSPQGLGETQYF. CDR3 coding DNA: TGCGCCAGCAGCCCGCAGGGCCTCGGGGAGACCCAGTACTTC.

For the CDR3, the DNA is TGTGCCACCAGCAGAGATGGGGGACAGGGGGCCTATGGCTACACCTTC. The encoded protein is CATSRDGGQGAYGYTF. The chain joins TRBV15 to TRBJ1-2; 12 positions match TRBD1. The germline gives CDR1 LNHNV, CDR2 YYDKDF (reference sequence). The CDR3 is 16 amino acids. J was trimmed by 4 bases and V by 0 bases; bases with no gene match: 3.

J is TRBJ1-4 and V is TRBV10-3, with D possibly TRBD1 on 6 matching bases. The CDR3 sequence is 14 residues long. Germline CDR1 is ENHRY and CDR2 is SYGVKD. V lost 10 bases, J lost 7 bases, and 19 bases lay in between. The CDR3 DNA is TGTGCCACCTCCCAGGGGTTATCGTCTGAAAAACTGTTTTTT. This encodes CATSQGLSSEKLFF.

This clonotype appeared once. This sequence joins TRBV6-1 and TRBJ1-5; D gene unclear. This CDR3 spans 12 amino acids. Looked up from germline, CDR1 is MNHNS and CDR2 is SASEGT. V was pared by 8 bases and J by 3 bases, with 8 bases between. CDR3 amino acids: CASGCHNQPQHF. CDR3 bases: TGTGCCAGCGGGTGTCACAATCAGCCCCAGCATTTT.

On this clonotype: Being one base from a much bigger clone, this may be a read error. This chain connects TRBV11-2 to TRBJ1-2; no clear D gene. The CDR3 loop spans 14 amino acids. Germline V gives CDR1 SGHAT, CDR2 FQNNGV. Trimming left V 1 base short and J 0 bases short, with 6 bases between. CDR3 DNA sequence: TGTGCCAGCAGCTTAGTCCCAACTAACTATGGCTACACCTTC. Translating gives CASSLVPTNYGYTF.